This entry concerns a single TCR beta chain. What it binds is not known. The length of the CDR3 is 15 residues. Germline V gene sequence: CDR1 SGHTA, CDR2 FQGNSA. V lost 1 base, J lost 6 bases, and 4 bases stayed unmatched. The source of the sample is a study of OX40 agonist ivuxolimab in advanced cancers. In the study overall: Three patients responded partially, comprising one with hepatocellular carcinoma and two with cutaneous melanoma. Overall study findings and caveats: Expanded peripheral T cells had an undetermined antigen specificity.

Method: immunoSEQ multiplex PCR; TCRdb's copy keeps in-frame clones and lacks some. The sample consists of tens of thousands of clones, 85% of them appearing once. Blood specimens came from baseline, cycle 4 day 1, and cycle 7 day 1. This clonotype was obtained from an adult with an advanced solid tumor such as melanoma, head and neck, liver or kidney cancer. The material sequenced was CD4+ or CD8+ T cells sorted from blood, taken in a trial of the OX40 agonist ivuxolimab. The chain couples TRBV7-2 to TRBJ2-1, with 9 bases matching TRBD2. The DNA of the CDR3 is TGTGCCAGCAGCTTAGGCGGGAGGGCCATCAATGAGCAGTTCTTC. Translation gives CASSLGGRAINEQFF.